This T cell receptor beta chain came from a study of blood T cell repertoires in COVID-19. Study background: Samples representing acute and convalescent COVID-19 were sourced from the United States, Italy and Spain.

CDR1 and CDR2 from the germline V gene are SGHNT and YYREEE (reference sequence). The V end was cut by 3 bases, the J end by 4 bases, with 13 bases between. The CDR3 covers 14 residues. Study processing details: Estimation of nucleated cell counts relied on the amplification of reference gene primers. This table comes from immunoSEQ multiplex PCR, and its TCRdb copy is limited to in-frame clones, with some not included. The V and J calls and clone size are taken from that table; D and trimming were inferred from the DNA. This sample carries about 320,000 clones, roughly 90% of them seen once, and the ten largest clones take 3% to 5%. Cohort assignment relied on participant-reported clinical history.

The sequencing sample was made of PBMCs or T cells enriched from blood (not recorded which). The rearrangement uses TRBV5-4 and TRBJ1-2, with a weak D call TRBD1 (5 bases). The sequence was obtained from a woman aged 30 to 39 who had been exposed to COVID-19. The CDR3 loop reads CASSYQGRVYGYTF. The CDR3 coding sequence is TGTGCCAGCAGCTACCAGGGCAGGGTCTATGGCTACACCTTC.